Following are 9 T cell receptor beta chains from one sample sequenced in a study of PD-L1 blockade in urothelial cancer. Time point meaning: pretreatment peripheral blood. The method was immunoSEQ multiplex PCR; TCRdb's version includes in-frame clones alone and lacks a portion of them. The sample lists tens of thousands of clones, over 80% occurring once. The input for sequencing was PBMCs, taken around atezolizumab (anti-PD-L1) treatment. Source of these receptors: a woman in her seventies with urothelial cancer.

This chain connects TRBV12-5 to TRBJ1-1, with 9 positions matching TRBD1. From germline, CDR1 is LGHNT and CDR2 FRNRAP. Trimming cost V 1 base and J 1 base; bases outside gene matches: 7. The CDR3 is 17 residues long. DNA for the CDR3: TGTGCTAGTGGTTTGGGGGGGACAGGGCGAAAGAACACTGAAGCTTTCTTT. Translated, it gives CASGLGGTGRKNTEAFF.

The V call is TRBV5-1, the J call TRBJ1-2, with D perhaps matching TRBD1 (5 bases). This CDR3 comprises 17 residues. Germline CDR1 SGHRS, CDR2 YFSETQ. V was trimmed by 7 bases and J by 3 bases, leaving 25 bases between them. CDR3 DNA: TGCGCCAGCTCCCGGGACTTTGCCTCGGGTAGGGACTATGGCTACACCTTC. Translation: CASSRDFASGRDYGYTF.

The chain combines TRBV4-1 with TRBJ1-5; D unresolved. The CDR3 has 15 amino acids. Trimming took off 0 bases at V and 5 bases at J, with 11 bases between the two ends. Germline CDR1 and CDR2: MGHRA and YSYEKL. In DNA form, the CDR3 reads TGCGCCAGCAGCCAAGAAAGTGGAGGGTATCAGCCCCAGCATTTT. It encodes CASSQESGGYQPQHF.

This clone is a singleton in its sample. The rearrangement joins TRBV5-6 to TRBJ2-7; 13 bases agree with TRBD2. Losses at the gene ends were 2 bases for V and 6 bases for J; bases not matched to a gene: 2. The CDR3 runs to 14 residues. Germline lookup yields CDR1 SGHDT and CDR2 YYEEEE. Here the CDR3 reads CASSFGTSGAEQYF. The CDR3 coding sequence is TGTGCCAGCAGCTTCGGGACTAGCGGGGCCGAGCAGTACTTC.

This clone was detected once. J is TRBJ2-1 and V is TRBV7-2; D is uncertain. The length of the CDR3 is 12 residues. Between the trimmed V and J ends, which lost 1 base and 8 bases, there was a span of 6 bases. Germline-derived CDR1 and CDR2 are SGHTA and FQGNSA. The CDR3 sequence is CASSLVSYEQFF. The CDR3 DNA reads TGTGCCAGCAGCTTAGTTTCGTATGAGCAGTTCTTC. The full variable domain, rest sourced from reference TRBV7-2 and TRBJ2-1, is GAGVSQSPSNKVTEKGKDVELRCDPISGHTALYWYRQSLGQGLEFLIYFQGNSAPDKSGLPSDRFSAERTGGSVSTLTIQRTQQEDSAVYLCASSLVSYEQFFGPGTRLTVL.

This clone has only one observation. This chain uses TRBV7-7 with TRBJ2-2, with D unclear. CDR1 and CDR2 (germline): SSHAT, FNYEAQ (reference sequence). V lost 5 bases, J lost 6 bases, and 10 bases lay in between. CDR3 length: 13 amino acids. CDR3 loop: CASSPLGAGELFF. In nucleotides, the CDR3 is TGTGCCAGCAGCCCCCTTGGAGCCGGGGAGCTGTTTTTT.

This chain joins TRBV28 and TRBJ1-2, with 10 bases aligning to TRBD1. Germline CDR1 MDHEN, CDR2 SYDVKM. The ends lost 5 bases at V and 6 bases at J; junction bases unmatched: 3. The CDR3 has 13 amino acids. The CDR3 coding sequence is TGTGCCAGCAGTCCCGGGACAGGGGATGGCTACACCTTC. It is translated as CASSPGTGDGYTF.

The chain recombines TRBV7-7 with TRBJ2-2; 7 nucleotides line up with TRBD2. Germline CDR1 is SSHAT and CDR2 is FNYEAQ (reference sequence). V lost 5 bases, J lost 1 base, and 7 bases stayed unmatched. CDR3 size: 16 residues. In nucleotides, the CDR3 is TGTGCCAGCAGCCGGGGGGTAGCAAGGAACACCGGGGAGCTGTTTTTT. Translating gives CASSRGVARNTGELFF. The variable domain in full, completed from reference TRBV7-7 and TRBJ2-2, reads GAGVSQSPRYKVTKRGQDVTLRCDPISSHATLYWYQQALGQGPEFLTYFNYEAQPDKSGLPSDRFSAERPEGSISTLTIQRTEQRDSAMYRCASSRGVARNTGELFFGEGSRLTVL.

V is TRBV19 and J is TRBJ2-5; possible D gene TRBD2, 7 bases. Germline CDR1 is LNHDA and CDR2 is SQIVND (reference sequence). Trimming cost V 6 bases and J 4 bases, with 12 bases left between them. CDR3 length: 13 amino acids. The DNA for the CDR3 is TGTGCCAGTAGGCTAGGGGGGGGAGAGACCCAGTACTTC. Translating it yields CASRLGGGETQYF.